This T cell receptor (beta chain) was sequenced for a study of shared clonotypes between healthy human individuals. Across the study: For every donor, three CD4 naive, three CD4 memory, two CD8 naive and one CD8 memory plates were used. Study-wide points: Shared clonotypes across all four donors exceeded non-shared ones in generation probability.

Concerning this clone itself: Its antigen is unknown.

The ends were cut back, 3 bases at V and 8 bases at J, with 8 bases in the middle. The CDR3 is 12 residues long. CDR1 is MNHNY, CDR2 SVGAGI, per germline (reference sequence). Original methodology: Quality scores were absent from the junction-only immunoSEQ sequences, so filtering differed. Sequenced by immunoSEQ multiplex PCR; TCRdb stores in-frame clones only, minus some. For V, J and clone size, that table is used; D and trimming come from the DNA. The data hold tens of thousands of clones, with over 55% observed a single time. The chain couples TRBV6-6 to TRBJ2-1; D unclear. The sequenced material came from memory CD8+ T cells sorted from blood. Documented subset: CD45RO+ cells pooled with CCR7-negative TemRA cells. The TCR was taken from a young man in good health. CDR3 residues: CASSYGSYEQFF. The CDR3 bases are TGTGCCAGCAGTTATGGTTCCTATGAGCAGTTCTTC.